Following are 10 T cell receptor beta chains from one sample sequenced in a study of lymphopenia after photon versus proton radiotherapy. Repertoires were generated with immunoSEQ multiplex PCR, while TCRdb's copy carries only in-frame clones and drops some. The sample has approximately 65,000 clones, about nine tenths seen once. The specimen was peripheral blood, collected from a patient treated with photon-based radiotherapy. The receptors originated from a woman aged 70-85 years with pancreatic cancer.

The chain has TRBV7-2 and TRBJ2-1, with 10 positions matching TRBD2. V shed 5 bases and J 7 bases; nucleotides not matched to a gene: 8. Germline V gene lookup returns CDR1 SGHTA and CDR2 FQGNSA. This CDR3 contains 15 residues. The CDR3, as DNA: TGTGCCAGCAGCACAAGCGGGAGGGCAGAAAATGAGCAGTTCTTC. Its translation: CASSTSGRAENEQFF. Combining the CDR3 with reference TRBV7-2 and TRBJ2-1 gives the whole variable domain GAGVSQSPSNKVTEKGKDVELRCDPISGHTALYWYRQSLGQGLEFLIYFQGNSAPDKSGLPSDRFSAERTGGSVSTLTIQRTQQEDSAVYLCASSTSGRAENEQFFGPGTRLTVL.

The V call is TRBV18, the J call TRBJ2-5; 8 bases line up with TRBD1. The CDR3 consists of 15 residues. CDR1 is KGHSH and CDR2 is LQKENI in the germline V gene. J gave up 2 bases and V 4 bases, and 6 bases lay outside the gene matches. CDR3 region: CASSRSGQGQETQYF. CDR3 nucleotides: TGTGCCAGCTCACGGTCCGGACAGGGACAAGAGACCCAGTACTTC.

The chain has TRBV4-2 and TRBJ2-1, with TRBD2 matching 9 bases. Trimming removed 0 bases from V and 10 bases from J; junction bases left unmatched: 4. This CDR3 has 14 amino acids. CDR1 is LGHNA, CDR2 YNFKEQ, per germline. In DNA, the CDR3 is TGTGCCAGCAGCCAAGATGTTCTAGCGGGAGAGCAGTTCTTC. Its translation: CASSQDVLAGEQFF.

This chain connects TRBV27 to TRBJ2-3; 8 nucleotides agree with TRBD2. CDR1 is MNHEY and CDR2 is SMNVEV in the germline V gene (reference sequence). J was trimmed by 9 bases and V by 3 bases; bases with no gene match: 8. The CDR3 has 14 residues. CDR3: CASSFSGRVETQYF. The CDR3 DNA follows: TGTGCCAGCAGTTTCAGCGGGAGAGTTGAGACGCAGTATTTT.

This clone was counted a few times. This chain joins TRBV5-6 and TRBJ2-7; no firm D call. Per the germline V gene, CDR1 is SGHDT and CDR2 is YYEEEE. The CDR3 totals 16 residues. V lost 2 bases to trimming and J lost 1 base, with 16 bases between them. CDR3 amino acids: CASSFYFQEMSYEQYF. In DNA form, the CDR3 reads TGTGCCAGCAGCTTCTACTTTCAGGAAATGTCCTACGAGCAGTACTTC. Drawing the rest from reference TRBV5-6 and TRBJ2-7, the complete variable domain is DAGVTQSPTHLIKTRGQQVTLRCSPKSGHDTVSWYQQALGQGPQFIFQYYEEEERQRGNFPDRFSGHQFPNYSSELNVNALLLGDSALYLCASSFYFQEMSYEQYFGPGTRLTVT.

The chain has TRBV4-3 and TRBJ2-3; 12 nucleotides line up with TRBD2. This CDR3 is built from 16 residues. V lost 3 bases and J lost 5; bases outside the gene matches: 6. The germline V gene has CDR1 LGHNA and CDR2 YSLEER. This CDR3 is CASSQRLAGDKDTQYF. CDR3 nucleotide sequence: TGCGCCAGCAGCCAGCGACTAGCGGGAGATAAAGATACGCAGTATTTT.

This chain connects TRBV5-4 to TRBJ2-2; maybe TRBD2 (6 bases). Trimming cost V 3 bases and J 4 bases, with 13 bases left between them. The CDR3 totals 15 residues. Per the germline V gene, CDR1 is SGHNT and CDR2 is YYREEE (reference sequence). This CDR3 reads CASSSPLGGTGELFF. DNA for the CDR3: TGTGCCAGCAGCTCCCCCTTGGGGGGCACCGGGGAGCTGTTTTTT.

The gene calls are TRBV29-1 and TRBJ2-1; 14 positions agree with TRBD2. CDR1 is SQVTM and CDR2 is ANQGSEA in the germline V gene. The J segment lost 5 bases and the V segment lost 4 bases, leaving 7 bases of the junction unmatched. The CDR3 has 16 residues. The CDR3 region is CSVVGLAGVIDNEQFF. The CDR3 DNA sequence: TGCAGCGTTGTGGGACTAGCGGGAGTTATAGACAATGAGCAGTTCTTC.

This chain joins TRBV7-3 and TRBJ2-7; D perhaps matches TRBD1 (6 bases). The V gene lost 3 bases and the J gene lost 1 base, with 7 bases spanning the gap. The CDR3 sequence is 13 residues long. Germline V lookup: CDR1 SGHTA, CDR2 FQGTGA. CDR3 sequence (DNA): TGTGCCAGCAGCTTGGACAGTTCCTACGAGCAGTACTTC. Encoded protein: CASSLDSSYEQYF.

The count of this clone is one. The chain employs TRBV5-1 and TRBJ1-2; the D is unclear. The germline V gene has CDR1 SGHRS and CDR2 YFSETQ. The CDR3 is 15 amino acids. V was pared by 4 bases and J by 7 bases, with 20 bases between. CDR3 residues: CASSEDGPNWGGYTF. CDR3 coding DNA: TGCGCCAGCAGCGAGGACGGGCCCAATTGGGGTGGCTACACCTTC.